One and the same sample provided the 32 T cell receptor beta chains below, sequenced in a study of blood T cell repertoires in COVID-19. Data came from immunoSEQ multiplex PCR; TCRdb stores just in-frame clones and leaves some out. This sample has around 84,000 clones, with 80% found just once. Source material: peripheral blood. The receptors here all came from a woman aged 40 to 49 with active or convalescent COVID-19.

This rearrangement joins TRBV7-2 to TRBJ1-3; 8 positions agree with TRBD1. Germline CDR1 SGHTA, CDR2 FQGNSA. This CDR3 region has 16 residues. With V trimmed by 3 bases and J by 0 bases, 4 bases remained unmatched. CDR3 coding DNA: TGTGCCAGCAGCTTGGACAGGGACCACTCTGGAAACACCATATATTTT. It encodes CASSLDRDHSGNTIYF.

This rearrangement joins TRBV28 to TRBJ1-2, with 7 positions matching TRBD1. Looked up from germline, CDR1 is MDHEN and CDR2 is SYDVKM. The CDR3 has 14 residues. V shed 4 bases, J shed 3 bases, and the junction held 5 bases outside the gene matches. This CDR3 reads CASSSTQGHYGYTF. CDR3 in DNA: TGTGCCAGCAGTTCTACACAGGGGCACTATGGCTACACCTTC.

The chain has TRBV6-4 and TRBJ2-1, with TRBD2 matching 12 bases. The germline gives CDR1 MRHNA, CDR2 SNTAGT. The length of the CDR3 is 15 residues. V lost 6 bases and J lost 5; bases outside the gene matches: 5. The CDR3 protein is CASRSGLAGNNEQFF. CDR3 sequence (DNA): TGTGCCAGCAGATCCGGACTAGCGGGGAACAATGAGCAGTTCTTC.

The chain uses TRBV4-1 and TRBJ1-3; 10 bases are a match to TRBD1. V shed 4 bases, J shed 0 bases, and the junction held 9 bases outside the gene matches. CDR1 is MGHRA and CDR2 is YSYEKL in the germline V gene. The CDR3 runs to 18 residues. In DNA form, the CDR3 reads TGCGCCAGCAGCCTAAGGACAGGGGGAAATCGCTCTGGAAACACCATATATTTT. It is translated as CASSLRTGGNRSGNTIYF.

This clone was found a few times. The chain is built from TRBV11-2 and TRBJ2-7; D is perhaps TRBD1 (5 bases). The germline V gene has CDR1 SGHAT and CDR2 FQNNGV. Trimming stripped 2 bases from V and 0 bases from J, with 8 bases between. The CDR3 sequence is 14 residues long. This CDR3 reads CASSLRQFSYEQYF. CDR3 in DNA: TGTGCCAGCAGCTTAAGACAGTTCTCCTACGAGCAGTACTTC.

V and J are TRBV7-2 and TRBJ2-3; D is possibly TRBD1 (7 bases). Trimming left V 5 bases short and J 5 bases short, with 20 bases between. There are 16 residues in the CDR3. Per the germline V gene, CDR1 is SGHTA and CDR2 is FQGNSA. The CDR3 reads CASSPTSRGVKDTQYF. CDR3 DNA sequence: TGTGCCAGCAGCCCGACCAGCAGGGGGGTGAAAGATACGCAGTATTTT.

Of note for this clone: The junction shows a germline mismatch at one end, possibly a read error. The chain combines TRBV6-2 or TRBV6-3 with TRBJ2-7; D gene ambiguous. The germline V gene has CDR1 MNHEY and CDR2 SVGEGT. This CDR3 is built from 12 residues. CDR3 protein: CASSYDRGQHFF. The DNA for the CDR3 is TGTGCCAGCAGTTACGATCGAGGTCAGCACTTCTTC.

CDR3 in amino acids: CASSSGAHRGRRSSPLHF. In DNA, the CDR3 is TGTGCCAGTAGTAGTGGGGCACACAGGGGCCGGCGAAGTTCACCCCTCCACTTT. The chain joins TRBV19 to TRBJ1-6, with 7 bases aligning to TRBD1. Germline CDR1 LNHDA, CDR2 SQIVND (reference sequence). With V trimmed by 4 bases and J by 9 bases, 18 bases remained unmatched. The CDR3 is 18 residues long.

In the case of this clone: The sample has other DNA sequences that encode this CDR3 too. The chain couples TRBV5-1 to TRBJ2-1; 13 bases fit TRBD2. The CDR3 has 18 amino acids. V lost 4 bases, J lost 4 bases, and 11 bases stayed unmatched. Germline loops: CDR1 SGHRS, CDR2 YFSETQ. This CDR3 is CASSPLAGGPIGYNEQFF. CDR3 nucleotide sequence: TGCGCCAGCAGCCCACTAGCGGGAGGGCCCATCGGTTACAATGAGCAGTTCTTC. The whole variable domain, remainder taken from reference TRBV5-1 and TRBJ2-1, is KAGVTQTPRYLIKTRGQQVTLSCSPISGHRSVSWYQQTPGQGLQFLFEYFSETQRNKGNFPGRFSGRQFSNSRSEMNVSTLELGDSALYLCASSPLAGGPIGYNEQFFGPGTRLTVL.

The rearrangement joins TRBV29-1 to TRBJ2-5, with D tentatively TRBD2 (7 bases). Between the trimmed V and J ends, which lost 4 bases and 9 bases, there was a span of 18 bases. The CDR3 loop spans 13 amino acids. Germline V CDR1 and CDR2: SQVTM, ANQGSEA. CDR3 DNA sequence: TGCAGCGTTGGGGAGGGGGGTGAGGTGGCCCAGTACTTC. Its translation: CSVGEGGEVAQYF.

The V call is TRBV10-3, the J call TRBJ2-4; 7 nucleotides agree with TRBD1. V lost 4 bases to trimming and J lost 8 bases; unmatched junction nucleotides: 8. CDR1 and CDR2 (germline): ENHRY, SYGVKD. This CDR3 contains 14 residues. The CDR3 nucleotides are TGTGCCATCAGTGGACAGGGCGGCAGGGACATTCAGTACTTC. It codes for CAISGQGGRDIQYF.

Only a few counts were recorded for this clone. The rearrangement uses TRBV29-1 and TRBJ2-7, with D unclear. The CDR3 totals 12 residues. CDR1 SQVTM and CDR2 ANQGSEA come from the germline V gene. V gave up 1 base and J gave up 6 bases, with 10 bases separating them. The CDR3 sequence: CSVEGSLSEQYF. In nucleotides, the CDR3 is TGCAGCGTTGAAGGAAGCCTCTCCGAGCAGTACTTC.

The V gene is TRBV6-2 or TRBV6-3, the J gene TRBJ1-5; D perhaps matches TRBD1 (5 bases). The germline CDR1 and CDR2 sequences are MNHEY and SVGEGT. CDR3 length: 14 residues. V was shortened by 3 bases and J by 8 bases, with 14 bases between the two germline ends. DNA for the CDR3: TGTGCCAGCAGTTATTACGGCGGCAGGGAGCCCCAGCATTTT. Encoded protein: CASSYYGGREPQHF.

Remarks on this clone: Relative to the germline gene, one junction end is altered; a read error may explain this. The V gene is TRBV18, the J gene TRBJ1-2, with 10 bases lining up with TRBD1. This CDR3 contains 14 residues. Germline assignment: CDR1 KGHSH and CDR2 LQKENI. The CDR3 here is CASTPGQGSYGYTF. The CDR3 nucleotides are TGTGCCAGCACACCGGGACAGGGGAGCTATGGCTACACCTTC.

This chain connects TRBV7-8 to TRBJ1-2; a possible D gene is TRBD1 (5 bases). V lost 4 bases, J lost 3 bases, and 9 bases lay in between. There are 13 residues in the CDR3. Germline CDR1 SGHVS, CDR2 FQNEAQ. CDR3 amino acids: CASSYDSDYGYTF. The CDR3 bases are TGTGCCAGCAGCTACGACAGTGACTATGGCTACACCTTC.

This clone was detected only once. J is TRBJ2-7 and V is TRBV28; D perhaps matches TRBD1 (6 bases). Per germline, CDR1 MDHEN and CDR2 SYDVKM. This CDR3 comprises 12 residues. V lost 6 bases to trimming and J lost 4 bases, with 10 bases between them. The CDR3 sequence is CASRGQLYEQYF. The CDR3 nucleotides are TGTGCCAGCAGAGGACAGCTATACGAGCAGTACTTC.

V gene TRBV6-5 combines with J gene TRBJ2-3, with a weak D call TRBD2 (6 bases). CDR1 is MNHEY, CDR2 SVGAGI, per germline. CDR3 length equals 15 residues. V lost 5 bases and J lost 2, with 14 bases in between. CDR3 amino acids: CASSPTSGFTDTQYF. In DNA, the CDR3 is TGTGCCAGCAGTCCAACCAGCGGGTTCACAGATACGCAGTATTTT.

The J gene is TRBJ1-2, the V gene TRBV5-1; maybe TRBD1 (6 bases). Germline V CDR1 and CDR2: SGHRS, YFSETQ. Deletions cut 5 bases from V and 0 bases from J, with 8 bases between. The CDR3 has 13 amino acids. The CDR3 here is CASSSGANYGYTF. The CDR3 DNA reads as TGCGCCAGCAGTTCAGGGGCTAACTATGGCTACACCTTC.

This chain joins TRBV28 and TRBJ1-2; D is uncertain. The CDR3 sequence is 14 residues long. V lost 4 bases and J lost 4, with 13 bases in between. Per the germline V gene, CDR1 is MDHEN and CDR2 is SYDVKM. The CDR3 bases are TGTGCCAGCAGTTCCCGCCCCCGTAGCTATGGCTACACCTTC. Its translation is CASSSRPRSYGYTF.

The gene calls are TRBV29-1 and TRBJ2-1; D is ambiguous. The V end lost 3 bases, the J end lost 8 bases, and 11 bases lay between the germline ends. The length of the CDR3 is 12 residues. In germline, CDR1 is SQVTM, CDR2 ANQGSEA. CDR3 nucleotide sequence: TGCAGCGTTGAGCTTCGAGAAGATGAGCAGTTCTTC. It translates to CSVELREDEQFF.

The chain uses TRBV19 and TRBJ2-2; D might be TRBD2 (6 bases). V was clipped by 8 bases and J by 5 bases, with 15 bases between them. The CDR3 is 14 amino acids. CDR1 LNHDA and CDR2 SQIVND come from the germline V gene (reference sequence). This CDR3 is CASLAGIGTGELFF. CDR3 sequence (DNA): TGTGCCAGTCTGGCGGGAATCGGGACCGGGGAGCTGTTTTTT.

This rearrangement joins TRBV5-1 to TRBJ2-5, with 7 nucleotides matching TRBD2. Germline V lookup: CDR1 SGHRS, CDR2 YFSETQ. V was pared by 2 bases and J by 2 bases, with 3 bases of the junction left unmatched. This CDR3 is built from 14 residues. CDR3 DNA sequence: TGCGCCAGCAGCTTAGCGGGGTGGCAAGAGACCCAGTACTTC. It codes for CASSLAGWQETQYF.

The V and J genes are TRBV24-1 and TRBJ2-7, with 7 bases that match TRBD1. The V segment lost 1 base and the J segment 3 bases; nucleotides outside the gene matches: 8. Germline values: CDR1 KGHDR, CDR2 SFDVKD. The CDR3 consists of 16 residues. The DNA for the CDR3 is TGTGCCACCAGTGATTTACGGGGACAGCTTTGCTACGAGCAGTACTTC. This codes for CATSDLRGQLCYEQYF.

The genes are TRBV4-1 and TRBJ1-1, with 7 nucleotides matching TRBD1. J was trimmed by 1 base and V by 5 bases; bases with no gene match: 4. Germline-derived CDR1 and CDR2 are MGHRA and YSYEKL. The CDR3 is 14 residues long. The CDR3 bases are TGCGCCAGCAGCTACCGACAGGGGAACACTGAAGCTTTCTTT. Translation gives CASSYRQGNTEAFF.

The CDR3 DNA is TGTGCTAGTGGTTTGTCCAGGGGCTATAATTCACCCCTCCACTTT. This codes for CASGLSRGYNSPLHF. The rearrangement joins TRBV12-5 to TRBJ1-6; tentatively, D is TRBD1 (6 bases). The V end lost 2 bases, the J end lost 3 bases, and 8 bases lay between the germline ends. There are 15 residues in the CDR3. From germline, CDR1 is LGHNT and CDR2 FRNRAP.

The chain is built from TRBV7-8 and TRBJ1-5; D is uncertain. The CDR3 runs 15 residues. V gave up 1 base and J gave up 0 bases, with 7 bases separating them. Germline-derived CDR1 and CDR2 are SGHVS and FQNEAQ. CDR3 amino acids: CASSLGYGSNQPQHF. CDR3 coding DNA: TGTGCCAGCAGCTTAGGATACGGTAGCAATCAGCCCCAGCATTTT.

To note about this clone: Other nucleotide sequences in the sample specify the same CDR3. The J gene is TRBJ2-5, the V gene TRBV7-9; weak D call: TRBD2 (6 bases). CDR3 length equals 14 residues. V was cut by 2 bases and J by 2 bases, with 9 bases left in between. Germline V CDR1 and CDR2: SEHNR, FQNEAQ (reference sequence). The CDR3 sequence is CASSLIAGQETQYF. CDR3 sequence (DNA): TGTGCCAGCAGCTTAATTGCGGGGCAAGAGACCCAGTACTTC.

This clone was counted a few times. This sequence joins TRBV11-2 and TRBJ2-5; 8 positions match TRBD2. This CDR3 comprises 15 residues. The J segment lost 5 bases and the V segment lost 5 bases, leaving 10 bases of the junction unmatched. CDR1 is SGHAT, CDR2 FQNNGV, per germline. The CDR3 nucleotides are TGTGCCAGCAGCCCCCGGGAGGGGCAGGTGGAGACCCAGTACTTC. This codes for CASSPREGQVETQYF.

This clone has only a few counts. The CDR3, as DNA: TGTGCCAGCAGCTCCACAGGGGGTAACAATGAGCAGTTCTTC. This encodes CASSSTGGNNEQFF. This chain joins TRBV7-9 and TRBJ2-1; TRBD1 agrees at 8 bases. The length of the CDR3 is 14 residues. Germline V lookup: CDR1 SEHNR, CDR2 FQNEAQ (reference sequence). Unmatched junction bases numbered 4, after V lost 4 bases and J lost 5 bases.

V is TRBV27 and J is TRBJ2-1; D perhaps matches TRBD2 (6 bases). This CDR3 spans 15 amino acids. Germline values: CDR1 MNHEY, CDR2 SMNVEV (reference sequence). V lost 5 bases to trimming and J lost 3 bases, with 14 bases between them. This CDR3 reads CASSLGEAIYNEQFF. CDR3 coding DNA: TGTGCCAGCAGTCTGGGGGAGGCGATCTACAATGAGCAGTTCTTC.

Turning to this clone: One end of the junction does not line up with germline, which may come from a read error. The J gene is TRBJ2-3, the V gene TRBV5-1; D is possibly TRBD1 (6 bases). Germline V gene lookup returns CDR1 SGHRS and CDR2 YFSETQ. This CDR3 spans 18 amino acids. This chain's CDR3 is CASSLPKPGERRTDAQYF. The CDR3 nucleotides are TGCGCCAGCAGCTTGCCCAAACCAGGGGAACGGCGCACAGATGCGCAGTATTTT.

This chain's CDR3 is CASSQDPGLGYNEQFF. In nucleotides, the CDR3 is TGCGCCAGCAGCCAAGATCCGGGACTAGGCTACAATGAGCAGTTCTTC. The genes are TRBV4-3 and TRBJ2-1; the match to TRBD2 covers 8 bases. The V and J ends lost 0 bases and 3 bases, in that order; junction bases with no gene match: 4. The germline gives CDR1 LGHNA, CDR2 YSLEER. The CDR3 has 16 residues.